The rows below give T cell receptor beta chains drawn from one sample of a study of T-cell memory formation after mild COVID-19. TCRdb processed the 5' RACE reads anew with MiXCR; each CDR3 protein has one entry. This table has around 200,000 distinct CDR3 sequences, about a fifth appearing once. Sequencing was performed on PBMCs or a T cell subset sorted from them (not recorded which). The receptors derive from a man aged 18 to 35 who had mild COVID-19 (a few samples of this study predate the infection). Cell type and time point are not known. Each CDR3 is given with its conserved first and last residue. A D gene is named only where the DNA matches it firmly. The listing skips clone size in some rows; elsewhere it reads once, few, many or a size class.

D | size | J | V | CDR3 | DNA
NA | NA | TRBJ2-4 | TRBV7-2 | CASSSVARGNIQYF | TGTGCCAGCAGCTCAGTAGCGAGAGGGAACATTCAGTACTTC
NA | NA | TRBJ1-2 | TRBV6-2/TRBV6-3 | CASSTPTNRRNYYGYTF | TGTGCCAGCAGTACCCCAACCAATCGACGGAACTACTATGGCTACACCTTC
NA | NA | TRBJ1-6 | TRBV14 | CASSQLGTMSSPLHF | TGTGCCAGCAGCCAACTCGGGACTATGAGTTCACCCCTCCACTTT
NA | NA | TRBJ2-3 | TRBV6-5 | CASSYLTVYGGQADTQYF | TGTGCCAGCAGTTACCTCACGGTTTACGGGGGGCAGGCAGATACGCAGTATTTT
NA | NA | TRBJ2-2 | TRBV25-1 | CASSEEAGRTGELFF | TGTGCCAGCAGTGAAGAGGCCGGACGTACCGGGGAGCTGTTTTTT
NA | NA | TRBJ2-5 | TRBV4-1 | CASSQEYGAASQETQYF | TGCGCCAGCAGCCAAGAATACGGAGCGGCGAGCCAAGAGACCCAGTACTTC
NA | NA | TRBJ1-2 | TRBV4-3 | CASSRGNNYGYTF | TGCGCCAGCAGCCGTGGGAATAACTATGGCTACACCTTC
NA | NA | TRBJ1-6 | TRBV5-6 | CASSLRQSHSPLHF | TGTGCCAGCAGCTTGAGACAGTCCCATTCACCCCTCCACTTT
TRBD2 | NA | TRBJ2-5 | TRBV5-5 | CASSLAFREGTQYF | TGTGCCAGCAGCTTGGCCTTCAGGGAGGGGACCCAGTACTTC
TRBD1 | few | TRBJ1-1 | TRBV27 | CASSLTGQGSTEAFF | TGTGCCAGCAGTTTAACGGGACAGGGGAGCACTGAAGCTTTCTTT
TRBD1 | once | TRBJ2-5 | TRBV24-1 | CATSDSPGQGEETQYF | TGTGCCACCAGTGACTCACCGGGACAGGGGGAAGAGACCCAGTACTTC
NA | NA | TRBJ2-7 | TRBV20-1 | CSARPPRGNYEQYF | TGCAGTGCTAGACCCCCGAGGGGGAACTACGAGCAGTACTTC
NA | few | TRBJ2-5 | TRBV12-3/TRBV12-4 | CASSPRGTPFTETQYF | TGTGCCAGCAGTCCTCGGGGGACACCATTTACAGAGACCCAGTACTTC
NA | NA | TRBJ2-3 | TRBV20-1 | CSASGGFKDTQYF | TGCAGTGCCAGTGGGGGTTTTAAAGATACGCAGTATTTT
NA | NA | TRBJ1-1 | TRBV20-1 | CSAYVGRGTEAFF | TGCAGTGCTTACGTCGGGCGGGGCACTGAAGCTTTCTTT
TRBD2 | once | TRBJ2-5 | TRBV24-1 | CATSDPSGGIKETQYF | TGTGCCACCAGTGATCCTAGCGGGGGGATAAAAGAGACCCAGTACTTC
NA | NA | TRBJ1-6 | TRBV20-1 | CSASPSRNSPLHF | TGCAGTGCTAGCCCCAGCCGTAATTCACCCCTCCACTTT
TRBD1 | NA | TRBJ1-2 | TRBV7-2 | CASSPGQGIYGYTF | TGTGCCAGCAGCCCGGGACAGGGGATCTATGGCTACACCTTC
TRBD2 | NA | TRBJ2-3 | TRBV7-9 | CASSPRTSGVVDTQYF | TGTGCCAGCAGCCCACGGACTAGCGGGGTGGTAGATACGCAGTATTTT
TRBD1 | NA | TRBJ2-5 | TRBV4-3 | CASSRDRVETQYF | TGCGCCAGCAGTCGGGACAGGGTGGAGACCCAGTACTTC
NA | few | TRBJ2-1 | TRBV7-9 | CASSLVATEQFF | TGTGCCAGCAGCTTAGTGGCGACGGAGCAGTTCTTC
TRBD1 | NA | TRBJ2-7 | TRBV2 | CATGTENYEQYF | TGTGCCACCGGGACAGAAAATTACGAGCAGTACTTC
TRBD2 | few | TRBJ2-2 | TRBV20-1 | CSAPPRWGGGELFF | TGCAGTGCTCCTCCCCGGTGGGGGGGCGGGGAGCTGTTTTTT
NA | few | TRBJ1-6 | TRBV6-5 | CASSPGGSPLHF | TGTGCCAGCAGTCCCGGGGGCTCACCCCTCCACTTT
NA | few | TRBJ1-1 | TRBV20-1 | CSARDPSRNTEAFF | TGCAGTGCTAGAGATCCGAGTAGGAACACTGAAGCTTTCTTT
NA | few | TRBJ2-6 | TRBV7-2 | CASSQRWGANVLTF | TGTGCCAGCAGCCAAAGATGGGGGGCCAACGTCCTGACTTTC
NA | few | TRBJ2-2 | TRBV7-6 | CASSGRSGDTGELFF | TGTGCCAGCAGCGGCCGGTCAGGGGACACCGGGGAGCTGTTTTTT
NA | many | TRBJ1-1 | TRBV12-3/TRBV12-4 | CASSFSGTEAFF | TGTGCCAGCAGTTTTAGTGGCACTGAAGCTTTCTTT
NA | few | TRBJ1-3 | TRBV20-1 | CSARVAHTIYF | TGCAGTGCTAGAGTTGCCCACACCATATATTTT
NA | few | TRBJ1-4 | TRBV4-1 | CASSQVRGENEKLFF | TGCGCCAGCAGCCAAGTGCGGGGGGAGAATGAAAAACTGTTTTTT
TRBD2 | many | TRBJ2-1 | TRBV7-3 | CASSLLAGGGNEQFF | TGTGCCAGCAGCCTCCTAGCGGGGGGGGGCAATGAGCAGTTCTTC
NA | few | TRBJ2-5 | TRBV7-2 | CASSLDVRETQYF | TGTGCCAGCAGCTTAGACGTACGGGAGACCCAGTACTTC
NA | few | TRBJ1-1 | TRBV7-2 | CASSLSIETEAFF | TGTGCCAGCAGCTTAAGTATCGAGACTGAAGCTTTCTTT
NA | NA | TRBJ2-1 | TRBV4-3 | CASSRTIADEQFF | TGCGCCAGCAGCCGGACTATAGCGGATGAGCAGTTCTTC
NA | NA | TRBJ1-6 | TRBV6-5 | CASSYLGESPLHF | TGTGCCAGCAGTTATTTAGGGGAATCACCCCTCCACTTT
NA | few | TRBJ1-2 | TRBV28 | CASSTPRNYGYTF | TGTGCCAGCAGTACCCCACGGAACTATGGCTACACCTTC
TRBD1 | few | TRBJ2-3 | TRBV5-1 | CASSPGTAPSTDTQYF | TGCGCCAGCAGCCCGGGGACAGCACCTAGCACAGATACGCAGTATTTT
TRBD1 | few | TRBJ1-2 | TRBV5-8 | CASSPRLDRGRVANYGYTF | TGTGCCAGCAGCCCTAGACTCGACAGGGGCCGAGTTGCTAACTATGGCTACACCTTC
TRBD1 | few | TRBJ1-6 | TRBV4-3 | CASSQEAGTGYYNSPLHF | TGCGCCAGCAGCCAAGAGGCGGGGACAGGGTACTATAATTCACCCCTCCACTTT
NA | NA | TRBJ1-4 | TRBV12-3/TRBV12-4 | CASSWGVTNEKLFF | TGTGCCAGCAGTTGGGGTGTCACTAATGAAAAACTGTTTTTT
NA | NA | TRBJ1-4 | TRBV4-1 | CASSPQGLPREKLFF | TGCGCCAGCAGCCCCCAAGGACTCCCTAGGGAAAAACTGTTTTTT
TRBD1 | NA | TRBJ2-2 | TRBV6-5 | CASRMGQSNTGELFF | TGTGCCAGCAGAATGGGACAGAGTAACACCGGGGAGCTGTTTTTT
NA | NA | TRBJ1-2 | TRBV6-2/TRBV6-3 | CASSPPMWDYGYTF | TGTGCCAGCAGCCCGCCGATGTGGGACTATGGCTACACCTTC
NA | NA | TRBJ2-5 | TRBV7-2 | CASSAAGVPETQYF | TGTGCCAGCAGCGCGGCAGGGGTCCCAGAGACCCAGTACTTC
TRBD1 | NA | TRBJ2-3 | TRBV7-3 | CASSLTTGARTDTQYF | TGTGCCAGCAGCTTAACAACAGGGGCCCGCACAGATACGCAGTATTTT
NA | few | TRBJ1-3 | TRBV7-9 | CASGHNSGNTIYF | TGTGCCAGCGGCCATAACTCTGGAAACACCATATATTTT
TRBD1 | NA | TRBJ2-1 | TRBV7-8 | CASSRGTDNEQFF | TGTGCCAGCAGCCGTGGGACAGACAATGAGCAGTTCTTC
NA | many | TRBJ1-5 | TRBV7-9 | CASSLVGQPQHF | TGTGCCAGCAGCTTAGTTGGTCAGCCCCAGCATTTT
TRBD2 | NA | TRBJ2-2 | TRBV5-1 | CASRTSGGMRGTGELFF | TGCGCCAGCCGGACTAGCGGGGGCATGAGAGGCACCGGGGAGCTGTTTTTT
NA | NA | TRBJ1-1 | TRBV6-2/TRBV6-3 | CASTLGTFGFF | TGTGCCAGCACCCTGGGGACATTCGGATTCTTT
NA | many | TRBJ1-2 | TRBV7-2 | CASSPNTQGPAWGYTF | TGTGCCAGCAGCCCCAATACCCAGGGGCCGGCTTGGGGCTACACCTTC
NA | many | TRBJ2-3 | TRBV11-2 | CASSLVRGSETDTQYF | TGTGCCAGCAGCTTAGTCCGGGGGTCAGAAACAGATACGCAGTATTTT
NA | once | TRBJ1-2 | TRBV28 | CASSFNGGYTF | TGTGCCAGCAGTTTTAATGGTGGCTACACCTTC